The clone carrying this T cell receptor (beta chain) was observed many times. What it binds is unknown. The record originates from a study of CD8 T cells in ankylosing spondylitis. In TCRdb, the 5' RACE reads were re-called with MiXCR into one record per CDR3 protein. Of about 510,000 distinct CDR3 sequences listed, roughly 5% are singletons. General study findings and limits: Relatively rare in peripheral blood, disease-linked clones were also CD8+. Earlier work had already found some motif variants in reactive arthritis synovial fluid and blood. Apparently characteristic of ankylosing spondylitis blood was a TCR beta motif (fewer than ten highly homologous variants).

V lost 0 bases to trimming and J lost 3 bases, with 9 bases between them. The germline V gene encodes CDR1 MGHRA and CDR2 YSYEKL. The CDR3 has 14 residues. The receptor comes from a male donor with ankylosing spondylitis. The V and J genes are TRBV4-1 and TRBJ2-7; D is uncertain. Source material: blood, either unsorted or a sorted T cell fraction (not recorded which). This chain's CDR3 is CASSQDGKGYEQYF. CDR3 sequence (DNA): TGCGCCAGCAGCCAAGATGGGAAGGGCTACGAGCAGTACTTC.